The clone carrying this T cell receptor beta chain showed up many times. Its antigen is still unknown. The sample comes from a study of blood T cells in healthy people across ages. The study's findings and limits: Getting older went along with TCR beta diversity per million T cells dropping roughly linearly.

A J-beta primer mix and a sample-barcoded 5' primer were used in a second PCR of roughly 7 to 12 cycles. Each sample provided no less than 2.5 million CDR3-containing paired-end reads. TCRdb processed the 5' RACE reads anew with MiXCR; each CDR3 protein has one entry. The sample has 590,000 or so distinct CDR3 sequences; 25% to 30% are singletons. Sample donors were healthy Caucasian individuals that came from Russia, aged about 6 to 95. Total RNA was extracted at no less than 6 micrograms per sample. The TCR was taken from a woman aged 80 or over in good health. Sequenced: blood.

DNA of the CDR3: TGTGCCAGCAGCGGGGCAGGGACTAGCGGGGGCGAGCAGTACTTC. This gives the protein CASSGAGTSGGEQYF. The chain uses TRBV7-3 and TRBJ2-7; 14 bases are a match to TRBD2. This CDR3 contains 15 residues. The trim removed 5 bases at V and 6 bases at J, leaving 6 bases unmatched. Per germline, CDR1 SGHTA and CDR2 FQGTGA.